This TCR beta chain was recovered during a study of persistence of HIV-infected CD4 T cells. Study-wide findings and caveats: Compared with CD3/CD28-stimulated cells, CMV- and Gag-responding cells showed lower TCRbeta richness. Proviral oligoclonality tracked with TCR oligoclonality within the same sorted cells.

This was the immunoSEQ version 4 assay in survey mode. The protocol was immunoSEQ multiplex PCR, while the TCRdb copy is restricted to in-frame clones and leaves out a portion. The table shows tens of thousands of clones, with under 80% occurring only once. Turning to this clone: Its antigen is unidentified.

The germline V gene encodes CDR1 KGHSH and CDR2 LQKENI. This CDR3 comprises 15 residues. With 3 bases clipped from V and 2 bases from J, the junction kept 3 bases outside the gene matches. Cells were stimulated with overlapping HIV-1 Gag 15-mer peptides. Sorting selected CD4+ T cells upregulating both CD40 ligand and CD69. The material was CD4+ T cells sorted from PBMCs after roughly 18-hour stimulation, obtained from a patient who received antiretroviral therapy. This sequence was found in an adult man with HIV who was CMV-seropositive. The rearrangement links TRBV18 to TRBJ2-3, with 9 bases that match TRBD2. The CDR3 reads CASSPSSGVTDTQYF. The CDR3 DNA is TGTGCCAGCTCACCTTCTAGCGGGGTCACAGATACGCAGTATTTT.